The sequence of this T cell receptor (beta chain) was determined in a study of blood T cell repertoires in COVID-19. Study in general: T cells, B-cell-depleted T cells, or PBMCs supplied cDNA or gDNA.

Authors' analysis steps: Estimation of nucleated cell counts relied on the amplification of reference gene primers. TCRdb keeps only in-frame clones here, not all; method: immunoSEQ multiplex PCR. V and J calls plus clone size are reproduced from that table; the DNA served to infer D and trimming. The sample consists of 95,000 to 100,000 clones, about 87% of them appearing once. From germline, CDR1 is LGHDT and CDR2 YNNKEL (reference sequence). Trimming pared 4 bases from V and 5 bases from J, leaving 7 bases between. CDR3 size: 12 residues. The sequence derives from a woman aged 25 to 39 with acute or convalescent COVID-19. V is TRBV3-1 (or the pseudogene TRBV3-2) and J is TRBJ2-3; possibly TRBD1 for D (6 bases). What was sequenced was peripheral blood. The CDR3 nucleotides are TGTGCCAGCAGCCCACAGGGAGATACGCAGTATTTT. Translation: CASSPQGDTQYF.